The rows below give T cell receptor beta chains drawn from one sample of a study of vaccination and CD4 T cells after COVID-19. In TCRdb, the PCR reads were re-called with MiXCR into one record per CDR3 protein. This table has about 14,000 distinct CDR3 sequences, approximately 45% appearing once. No antigen has been assigned to these receptors. The sequencing input was cultured CD4+ T cells from blood. These receptors were collected from a human donor with COVID-19. The CDR3 runs from the conserved cysteine through the conserved F or W. The D gene is left open where the match is weak. A row's size may be missing; if present it is once, few, many or a size class.

TRBJ2-3	-	few	TRBV11-3	TGTGCCAGCAGCTTTAGGGGGGGGACAGATACGCAGTATTTT	CASSFRGGTDTQYF
TRBJ2-4	TRBD1	-	TRBV19	TGTGCCAGTAGTACCCAGGGGACAGGGAACATTCAGTACTTC	CASSTQGTGNIQYF
TRBJ1-2	-	few	TRBV19	TGTGCCAGTAGTATAGTCCCAGGAGGGGTGGGACGATATGGCTACACCTTC	CASSIVPGGVGRYGYTF
TRBJ2-7	TRBD1	-	TRBV2	TGTGCCAGCAGGGCTACAGGGGTCGGGTCCTACGAGCAGTACTTC	CASRATGVGSYEQYF
TRBJ1-1	-	-	TRBV7-3	TGTGCCAGCAGCTTAGCGGGTTACACTGAAGCTTTCTTT	CASSLAGYTEAFF
TRBJ1-1	-	-	TRBV6-1	TGTGCCAGCAGCCGGCCAGGGAGGGTCACTGAGGCTTTCTTT	CASSRPGRVTEAFF
TRBJ2-5	TRBD1	few	TRBV6-5	TGTGCCAGCAGTTACGACAGACAGGGCGGTGAGACCCAGTACTTC	CASSYDRQGGETQYF
TRBJ2-7	-	-	TRBV11-1	TGTGCCAGCAGCTGGGGAGAAGTGCAGTACTTC	CASSWGEVQYF
TRBJ2-2	-	-	TRBV7-3	TGTGCCAGCAGCCCCCCGTGGCCGCACGGGGAGCTGTTTTTT	CASSPPWPHGELFF
TRBJ1-1	-	few	TRBV7-2	TGTGCCAGCAGCTTATTCGCCGGGGCCAACACTGAAGCTTTCTTT	CASSLFAGANTEAFF
TRBJ2-5	TRBD2	-	TRBV7-6	TGTGCCAGCAGCCCGGGACTAGCGGGGGCGGAGACCCAGTACTTC	CASSPGLAGAETQYF
TRBJ2-2	-	-	TRBV19	TGTGCCAGTAGTATTTTCGCCGGGGAGCTGTTTTTT	CASSIFAGELFF
TRBJ1-5	-	-	TRBV18	TGTGCCAGCTCACCTGGCGGGGCCCGGGGACAGCCCCAGCATTTT	CASSPGGARGQPQHF
TRBJ1-2	-	-	TRBV6-7	TGTGCCAGCAGTTACTCGTGGGGCACTGGGGAGGGCTATGGCTACACCTTC	CASSYSWGTGEGYGYTF
TRBJ2-1	-	few	TRBV30	TGTGCCTGGAGTGTAGGTAATGAGCAGTTCTTC	CAWSVGNEQFF
TRBJ1-4	TRBD1	-	TRBV2	TGTGCCAGCAGCGACCCCCGGGACAGTGCCGAAAAACTGTTTTTT	CASSDPRDSAEKLFF
TRBJ2-1	TRBD2	-	TRBV29-1	TGCAGCGTTACCCGAGCGGGGGGGTACGATGAGCAGTTCTTC	CSVTRAGGYDEQFF
TRBJ1-2	-	-	TRBV5-4	TGTGCCAGCAGCTCGGACAGATTCTATGGCTACACCTTC	CASSSDRFYGYTF
TRBJ1-5	-	few	TRBV21-1	TGTGCCAGCAGCAAACAAAGGGAGAACGGAGTGGAGCCCCAGCATTTT	CASSKQRENGVEPQHF
TRBJ2-6	-	-	TRBV11-1	TGTGCCAGCAGCAGAACCTCCGGGGCTGGGGCCAACGTCCTGACTTTC	CASSRTSGAGANVLTF
TRBJ2-5	TRBD2	few	TRBV27	TGTGCCAGCAGTAGGGCTAGCGGGGGGCACCAAGAGACCCAGTACTTC	CASSRASGGHQETQYF
TRBJ1-4	-	few	TRBV7-8	TGTGCCAGCAGCTTAGCCCTCGAAAAACTGTTTTTT	CASSLALEKLFF
TRBJ2-5	-	-	TRBV5-4	TGTGCCAGCAGCTCCGGAGGTGTTGTGGGAGAGACCCAGTACTTC	CASSSGGVVGETQYF
TRBJ2-1	TRBD2	-	TRBV7-9	TGTGCCAGCAGCTTACCCTCAAGACTAGCGGGGGGGTCCAATGAGCAGTTCTTC	CASSLPSRLAGGSNEQFF
TRBJ2-5	-	-	TRBV6-1	TGTGCCAGCGGGAACATAGGGGCGGAGACCCAGTACTTC	CASGNIGAETQYF
TRBJ2-7	-	few	TRBV7-2	TGTGCCAGCAACGACGGAATCTACGAGCAGTACTTC	CASNDGIYEQYF